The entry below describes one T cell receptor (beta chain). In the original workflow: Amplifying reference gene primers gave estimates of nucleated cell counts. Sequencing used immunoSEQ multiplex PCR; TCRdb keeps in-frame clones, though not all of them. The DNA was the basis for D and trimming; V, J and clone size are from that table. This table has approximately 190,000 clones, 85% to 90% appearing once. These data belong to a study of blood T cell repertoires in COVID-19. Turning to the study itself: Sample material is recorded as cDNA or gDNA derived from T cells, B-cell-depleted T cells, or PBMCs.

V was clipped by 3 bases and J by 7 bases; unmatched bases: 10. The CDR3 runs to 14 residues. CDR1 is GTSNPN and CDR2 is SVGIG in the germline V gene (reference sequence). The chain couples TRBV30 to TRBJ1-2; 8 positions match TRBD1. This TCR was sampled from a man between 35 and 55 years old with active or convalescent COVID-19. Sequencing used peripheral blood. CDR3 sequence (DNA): TGTGCCTGGAGGATAGTCAGGGGGCTTATTGGCTACACCTTC. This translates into CAWRIVRGLIGYTF.